This TCR beta chain emerged from a study of T cells in Graves' hyperthyroidism and ophthalmopathy. Diagnoses used clinical symptoms, serum thyroxine and TRAb, thyroid ultrasound and orbital computed tomography. The PBMCs were sourced from fresh peripheral blood (about 10 ml). Germline V lookup: CDR1 MDHEN, CDR2 SYDVKM. The V and J ends lost 5 bases and 4 bases, in that order; junction bases with no gene match: 10. The CDR3 runs to 16 residues. This clonotype was counted at least ten times. TCR beta CDR3 region amplification was performed from RNA transcripts. A set of HTBI primers served as the primers for a first-round RT-PCR of the TCR CDR3. TCRdb reprocessed the multiplex PCR reads via MiXCR and lists one record per CDR3 protein. The data contain roughly 740,000 distinct CDR3 sequences, around 17% of them singletons.

Sequenced material: blood. This rearrangement joins TRBV28 to TRBJ2-3; TRBD2 matches at 9 bases. This TCR derives from a man between 18 and 35 years old with Graves' hyperthyroidism. CDR3 region: CASSRPREGQSDTQYF. CDR3 DNA: TGTGCCAGCAGTCGCCCGCGGGAGGGCCAGTCAGATACGCAGTATTTT. Looking up the rest from reference TRBV28 and TRBJ2-3 gives the full variable domain: DVKVTQSSRYLVKRTGEKVFLECVQDMDHENMFWYRQDPGLGLRLIYFSYDVKMKEKGDIPEGYSVSREKKERFSLILESASTNQTSMYLCASSRPREGQSDTQYFGPGTRLTVL.